This T cell receptor beta chain came from a study of T cell changes during pregnancy in multiple sclerosis. TCRdb's copy holds only in-frame clones and misses some; the assay was immunoSEQ multiplex PCR. This table holds tens of thousands of clones, 95% to 97% found once. With 4 bases clipped from V and 4 bases from J, the junction kept 11 bases outside the gene matches. The CDR3 has 17 residues. CDR1 MDHEN and CDR2 SYDVKM come from the germline V gene. The receptor's source is a female donor with multiple sclerosis, enrolled in a pregnancy study. This rearrangement joins TRBV28 to TRBJ2-1, with 9 bases matching TRBD2. The sequencing used CD8+ T cells from peripheral blood mononuclear cells, collected after pregnancy. The CDR3 nucleotides read TGTGCCAGCAGTTCTCCCCGGGAAGCGGGAGGATACAATGAGCAGTTCTTC. Translated: CASSSPREAGGYNEQFF.